The sample holds one count of the clone carrying this TCR beta chain. This record belongs to a study of CD8+ T cells in alopecia areata. Study in general: Treated patients were given oral tofacitinib, which was dosed at 5 to 10 mg twice daily. Tofacitinib treatment spanned 6 to 18 months, with 6 months off drug afterward.

The sequencing template was cDNA reverse transcribed from extracted RNA. The data were produced by immunoSEQ multiplex PCR, yet TCRdb's version contains in-frame clones alone and is incomplete. The sample contains 120,000 to 150,000 clones, 85% to 90% of which appear only once. The V and J ends lost 8 bases and 7 bases, in that order; junction bases with no gene match: 5. The CDR3 covers 11 residues. Looked up from germline, CDR1 is SQVTM and CDR2 is ANQGSEA. The clonotype was recovered from a human donor with alopecia areata. The gene calls are TRBV29-1 and TRBJ1-2; 9 positions match TRBD1. The specimen comprised CD8+ T cells sorted from blood, sampled at week 0. CDR3 in DNA: TGCAGCACCCGGGACAGGGTTGGCTACACCTTC. Its protein is CSTRDRVGYTF.